The next 21 T cell receptor beta chains were all read from a single sample in a study of T cell repertoires in cytomegalovirus infection. One entry per CDR3 protein results from TCRdb running MiXCR on the reads. The sample yields 60,000 to 75,000 distinct CDR3 sequences, around 21% seen once. No antigens are known for them. Sequencing was carried out using PBMCs, sequenced either directly or after in vitro stimulation (not recorded which). Receptor source: a human donor in good health (CMV status not recorded). Some clones in this sample may be carry-over from other donors' samples.

This chain connects TRBV6-2 or TRBV6-3 to TRBJ2-5; D is ambiguous. The CDR3 consists of 13 residues. CDR1 is MNHEY, CDR2 SVGEGT, per germline. V was pared by 6 bases and J by 0 bases, with 8 bases between. The DNA for the CDR3 is TGTGCCAGCAGCCCCCGGTACCAAGAGACCCAGTACTTC. It specifies CASSPRYQETQYF.

In this sample, this clonotype turned up once. This chain joins TRBV4-1 and TRBJ1-6, with D unresolved. CDR3 length: 20 residues. The V gene's germline CDR1 is MGHRA and CDR2 YSYEKL. V lost 1 base to trimming and J lost 6 bases, with 25 bases between them. CDR3 protein: CASSQVVEKGRRPFNSPLHF. The CDR3 DNA reads as TGCGCCAGCAGCCAAGTAGTAGAAAAGGGCCGTCGACCTTTTAATTCACCCCTCCACTTT.

This clonotype was detected only a few times. The chain links TRBV18 to TRBJ1-3; no reliable D call. The V gene's germline CDR1 is KGHSH and CDR2 LQKENI. This CDR3 comprises 15 residues. V was shortened by 3 bases and J by 0 bases, with 9 bases between the two germline ends. The CDR3 loop reads CASSPGLSSGNTIYF. The CDR3 DNA reads TGTGCCAGCTCACCGGGTTTGAGCTCTGGAAACACCATATATTTT.

This clonotype has a count of ten or more. The chain combines TRBV7-9 with TRBJ2-2; D not resolved. The V end lost 5 bases, the J end lost 1 base, and 14 bases lay between the germline ends. The CDR3 contains 16 residues. Germline assignment: CDR1 SEHNR and CDR2 FQNEAQ (reference sequence). The CDR3 reads CASSRTLTLNTGELFF. Written as DNA, the CDR3 is TGTGCCAGCAGCCGGACCCTAACCTTGAACACCGGGGAGCTGTTTTTT.

In its sample, this clonotype was seen a few times. In DNA form, the CDR3 reads TGTGCCAGCAGCGCGGACAGGGGCGGCGGCTACACCTTC. It codes for CASSADRGGGYTF. The chain carries TRBV5-4 and TRBJ1-2; 9 bases are shared with TRBD1. The CDR3 loop spans 13 amino acids. CDR1 SGHNT and CDR2 YYREEE come from the germline V gene (reference sequence). The V segment lost 4 bases and the J segment 8 bases; nucleotides outside the gene matches: 6.

This clonotype was observed at least ten times. The V and J genes are TRBV6-1 and TRBJ1-1, with D unclear. V lost 5 bases and J 1 base, leaving 8 bases between the germline ends. Germline values: CDR1 MNHNS, CDR2 SASEGT. The CDR3 is 13 residues long. This chain's CDR3 is CASSTDPNTEAFF. DNA of the CDR3: TGTGCCAGCAGTACGGACCCGAACACTGAAGCTTTCTTT.

This clonotype was seen ten or more times. The chain joins TRBV11-3 to TRBJ2-1; no firm D call. Between the trimmed V and J ends, which lost 6 bases and 7 bases, there was a span of 16 bases. The CDR3 length is 14 residues. Per the germline V gene, CDR1 is SGHNT and CDR2 is YENEEA. CDR3 in DNA: TGTGCCAGCAGTCCCGCCCTCCATGGGAATGAGCAGTTCTTC. The encoded protein is CASSPALHGNEQFF.

This clonotype has ten or more counts. This chain connects TRBV7-9 to TRBJ2-1; D is unclear. Trimming took 1 base from V and 6 from J, leaving 10 bases between them. This CDR3 comprises 14 residues. CDR1 SEHNR and CDR2 FQNEAQ come from the germline V gene (reference sequence). The CDR3 coding sequence is TGTGCCAGCAGCTTAGATCTAGTGGCCAATGAGCAGTTCTTC. This sequence encodes CASSLDLVANEQFF. Filled out from reference TRBV7-9 and TRBJ2-1, the complete variable domain reads DTGVSQNPRHKITKRGQNVTFRCDPISEHNRLYWYRQTLGQGPEFLTYFQNEAQLEKSRLLSDRFSAERPKGSFSTLEIQRTEQGDSAMYLCASSLDLVANEQFFGPGTRLTVL.

This clonotype came up a few times. The chain combines TRBV2 with TRBJ2-3, with 11 positions matching TRBD2. V shed 1 base and J 7 bases; nucleotides not matched to a gene: 10. This CDR3 region has 17 residues. Germline V gene sequence: CDR1 SNHLY, CDR2 FYNNEI. CDR3 in DNA: TGTGCCAGCAGTGAAGGACTAGCGGGACCCATTTTTAATACGCAGTATTTT. Amino acids: CASSEGLAGPIFNTQYF.

This clonotype was found a few times. This chain joins TRBV19 and TRBJ2-3, with TRBD2 matching 8 bases. The CDR3 is 14 amino acids. V was clipped by 5 bases and J by 8 bases; unmatched bases: 9. Germline V CDR1 and CDR2: LNHDA, SQIVND (reference sequence). Here the CDR3 DNA reads TGTGCCAGTAGTGTACTAGCGGAAGGATCTACGCAGTATTTT. Protein product: CASSVLAEGSTQYF.

There are a few counts of this clonotype. The V gene is TRBV5-6, the J gene TRBJ2-7; 8 bases align to TRBD1. The CDR3 covers 13 residues. The germline CDR1 and CDR2 sequences are SGHDT and YYEEEE. Unmatched junction bases numbered 5, after V lost 4 bases and J lost 5 bases. The CDR3 region has the DNA TGTGCCAGCAGCCCAAGGACAGGGAACGAGCAGTACGTC. The encoded protein is CASSPRTGNEQYV.

The chain combines TRBV30 with TRBJ2-3; the match to TRBD2 covers 9 bases. The CDR3 length is 13 residues. J gave up 3 bases and V 2 bases, and 0 bases lay outside the gene matches. Looked up from germline, CDR1 is GTSNPN and CDR2 is SVGIG (reference sequence). The CDR3: CAWSTSGTDTQYF. The CDR3, as DNA: TGTGCCTGGAGTACTAGCGGGACAGATACGCAGTATTTT.

At least ten counts were recorded for this clonotype. The chain combines TRBV7-8 with TRBJ2-1; 8 nucleotides match TRBD1. V lost 6 bases and J lost 6; bases outside the gene matches: 10. Germline loops: CDR1 SGHVS, CDR2 FQNEAQ. The CDR3 loop spans 15 amino acids. The CDR3 DNA follows: TGTGCCAGCAGACCGGGCCGGACAGGGCCCAATGAGCAGTTCTTC. Its translation is CASRPGRTGPNEQFF.

The table lists this clonotype with many counts. CDR3 residues: CATSDSEGLAGGPYNEQFF. The DNA for the CDR3 is TGTGCCACCAGTGATTCTGAGGGACTAGCGGGAGGGCCCTACAATGAGCAGTTCTTC. The rearrangement uses TRBV24-1 and TRBJ2-1, with 16 bases aligning to TRBD2. Trimming took 2 bases from V and 2 from J; bases not matched to a gene: 5. CDR3 length: 19 residues. The germline gives CDR1 KGHDR, CDR2 SFDVKD.

This clonotype has ten or more counts. The CDR3, as DNA: TGTGCCAGCAGCTTCTACACAGATACGCAGTATTTT. Translating it yields CASSFYTDTQYF. The chain carries TRBV7-2 and TRBJ2-3; D is unresolved. Deletions cut 3 bases from V and 2 bases from J, with 3 bases between. This CDR3 contains 12 residues. The germline V gene has CDR1 SGHTA and CDR2 FQGNSA.

This clonotype was seen only a few times. CDR3 nucleotides: TGTGCCAGTACCCAACTAGGGCTACCGAACACCGGGGAGCTGTTTTTT. This gives the protein CASTQLGLPNTGELFF. The gene calls are TRBV19 and TRBJ2-2; D is perhaps TRBD2 (5 bases). The CDR3 is made up of 16 amino acids. Germline CDR1 reads LNHDA; CDR2 reads SQIVND (reference sequence). V lost 7 bases and J lost 0, with 15 bases in between.

This clonotype was observed a few times. V and J are TRBV27 and TRBJ2-5; tentative D call: TRBD2 (6 bases). Germline V CDR1 and CDR2: MNHEY, SMNVEV (reference sequence). The CDR3 spans 14 residues. With 3 bases removed from V and 4 bases from J, the gap between germline ends came to 12 bases. This CDR3 reads CASSFQARGETQYF. The CDR3 nucleotides are TGTGCCAGCAGTTTTCAGGCGCGGGGAGAGACCCAGTACTTC.

The V gene is TRBV28, the J gene TRBJ1-4, with 9 positions matching TRBD1. V trimming: 5 bases; J trimming: 8 bases; junction bases outside the gene matches: 9. CDR1 MDHEN and CDR2 SYDVKM come from the germline V gene. The CDR3 consists of 15 residues. The CDR3 coding sequence is TGTGCCAGCAGTACGACGGGACAGGGCGCGGAAAAACTGTTTTTT. It yields the protein CASSTTGQGAEKLFF.

This clonotype appeared many times. The chain is built from TRBV7-2 and TRBJ2-6; 10 bases match TRBD1. J lost 11 bases, V lost 6 bases, and 7 bases had no gene match. Germline loops: CDR1 SGHTA, CDR2 FQGNSA. This CDR3 is 14 amino acids long. This chain's CDR3 is CASSKDRGIHVLTF. The CDR3 DNA reads as TGTGCCAGCAGTAAGGACAGGGGGATCCACGTCCTGACTTTC.

This clonotype was seen a handful of times. The chain has TRBV7-8 and TRBJ1-5, with D possibly being TRBD1 (6 bases). V was cut by 3 bases and J by 1 base, with 7 bases left in between. The CDR3 loop spans 14 amino acids. Germline values: CDR1 SGHVS, CDR2 FQNEAQ. CDR3 sequence: CASSFDRSNQPQHF. The DNA for the CDR3 is TGTGCCAGCAGCTTCGACAGGAGCAATCAGCCCCAGCATTTT.

This chain links TRBV4-2 with TRBJ1-5; tentatively, D is TRBD1 (5 bases). Germline CDR1 is LGHNA and CDR2 is YNFKEQ. With 2 bases removed from V and 6 bases from J, the gap between germline ends came to 17 bases. This CDR3 has 16 residues. In DNA, the CDR3 is TGTGCCAGCAGCCAATCTCGCGCCCTTGGGGCTCAGCCCCAGCATTTT. Protein sequence: CASSQSRALGAQPQHF.